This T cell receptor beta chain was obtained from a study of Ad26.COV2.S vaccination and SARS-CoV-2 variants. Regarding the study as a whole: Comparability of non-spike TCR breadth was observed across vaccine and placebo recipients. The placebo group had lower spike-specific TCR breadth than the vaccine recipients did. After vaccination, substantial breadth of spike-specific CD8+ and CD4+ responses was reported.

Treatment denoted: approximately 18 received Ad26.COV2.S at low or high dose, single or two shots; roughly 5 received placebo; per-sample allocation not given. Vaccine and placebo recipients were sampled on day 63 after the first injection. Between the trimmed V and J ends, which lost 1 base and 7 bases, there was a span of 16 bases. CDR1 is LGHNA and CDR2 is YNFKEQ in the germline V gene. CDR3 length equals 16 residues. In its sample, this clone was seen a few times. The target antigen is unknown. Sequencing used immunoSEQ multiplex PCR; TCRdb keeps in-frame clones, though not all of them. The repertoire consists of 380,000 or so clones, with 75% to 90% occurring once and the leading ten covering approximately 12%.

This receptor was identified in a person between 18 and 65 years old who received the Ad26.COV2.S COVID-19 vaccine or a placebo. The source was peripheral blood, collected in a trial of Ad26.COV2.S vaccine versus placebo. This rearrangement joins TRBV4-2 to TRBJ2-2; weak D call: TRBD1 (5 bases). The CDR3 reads CASSQGSQGYGGELFF. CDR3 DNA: TGTGCCAGCAGCCAAGGGTCTCAGGGTTACGGCGGGGAGCTGTTTTTT.